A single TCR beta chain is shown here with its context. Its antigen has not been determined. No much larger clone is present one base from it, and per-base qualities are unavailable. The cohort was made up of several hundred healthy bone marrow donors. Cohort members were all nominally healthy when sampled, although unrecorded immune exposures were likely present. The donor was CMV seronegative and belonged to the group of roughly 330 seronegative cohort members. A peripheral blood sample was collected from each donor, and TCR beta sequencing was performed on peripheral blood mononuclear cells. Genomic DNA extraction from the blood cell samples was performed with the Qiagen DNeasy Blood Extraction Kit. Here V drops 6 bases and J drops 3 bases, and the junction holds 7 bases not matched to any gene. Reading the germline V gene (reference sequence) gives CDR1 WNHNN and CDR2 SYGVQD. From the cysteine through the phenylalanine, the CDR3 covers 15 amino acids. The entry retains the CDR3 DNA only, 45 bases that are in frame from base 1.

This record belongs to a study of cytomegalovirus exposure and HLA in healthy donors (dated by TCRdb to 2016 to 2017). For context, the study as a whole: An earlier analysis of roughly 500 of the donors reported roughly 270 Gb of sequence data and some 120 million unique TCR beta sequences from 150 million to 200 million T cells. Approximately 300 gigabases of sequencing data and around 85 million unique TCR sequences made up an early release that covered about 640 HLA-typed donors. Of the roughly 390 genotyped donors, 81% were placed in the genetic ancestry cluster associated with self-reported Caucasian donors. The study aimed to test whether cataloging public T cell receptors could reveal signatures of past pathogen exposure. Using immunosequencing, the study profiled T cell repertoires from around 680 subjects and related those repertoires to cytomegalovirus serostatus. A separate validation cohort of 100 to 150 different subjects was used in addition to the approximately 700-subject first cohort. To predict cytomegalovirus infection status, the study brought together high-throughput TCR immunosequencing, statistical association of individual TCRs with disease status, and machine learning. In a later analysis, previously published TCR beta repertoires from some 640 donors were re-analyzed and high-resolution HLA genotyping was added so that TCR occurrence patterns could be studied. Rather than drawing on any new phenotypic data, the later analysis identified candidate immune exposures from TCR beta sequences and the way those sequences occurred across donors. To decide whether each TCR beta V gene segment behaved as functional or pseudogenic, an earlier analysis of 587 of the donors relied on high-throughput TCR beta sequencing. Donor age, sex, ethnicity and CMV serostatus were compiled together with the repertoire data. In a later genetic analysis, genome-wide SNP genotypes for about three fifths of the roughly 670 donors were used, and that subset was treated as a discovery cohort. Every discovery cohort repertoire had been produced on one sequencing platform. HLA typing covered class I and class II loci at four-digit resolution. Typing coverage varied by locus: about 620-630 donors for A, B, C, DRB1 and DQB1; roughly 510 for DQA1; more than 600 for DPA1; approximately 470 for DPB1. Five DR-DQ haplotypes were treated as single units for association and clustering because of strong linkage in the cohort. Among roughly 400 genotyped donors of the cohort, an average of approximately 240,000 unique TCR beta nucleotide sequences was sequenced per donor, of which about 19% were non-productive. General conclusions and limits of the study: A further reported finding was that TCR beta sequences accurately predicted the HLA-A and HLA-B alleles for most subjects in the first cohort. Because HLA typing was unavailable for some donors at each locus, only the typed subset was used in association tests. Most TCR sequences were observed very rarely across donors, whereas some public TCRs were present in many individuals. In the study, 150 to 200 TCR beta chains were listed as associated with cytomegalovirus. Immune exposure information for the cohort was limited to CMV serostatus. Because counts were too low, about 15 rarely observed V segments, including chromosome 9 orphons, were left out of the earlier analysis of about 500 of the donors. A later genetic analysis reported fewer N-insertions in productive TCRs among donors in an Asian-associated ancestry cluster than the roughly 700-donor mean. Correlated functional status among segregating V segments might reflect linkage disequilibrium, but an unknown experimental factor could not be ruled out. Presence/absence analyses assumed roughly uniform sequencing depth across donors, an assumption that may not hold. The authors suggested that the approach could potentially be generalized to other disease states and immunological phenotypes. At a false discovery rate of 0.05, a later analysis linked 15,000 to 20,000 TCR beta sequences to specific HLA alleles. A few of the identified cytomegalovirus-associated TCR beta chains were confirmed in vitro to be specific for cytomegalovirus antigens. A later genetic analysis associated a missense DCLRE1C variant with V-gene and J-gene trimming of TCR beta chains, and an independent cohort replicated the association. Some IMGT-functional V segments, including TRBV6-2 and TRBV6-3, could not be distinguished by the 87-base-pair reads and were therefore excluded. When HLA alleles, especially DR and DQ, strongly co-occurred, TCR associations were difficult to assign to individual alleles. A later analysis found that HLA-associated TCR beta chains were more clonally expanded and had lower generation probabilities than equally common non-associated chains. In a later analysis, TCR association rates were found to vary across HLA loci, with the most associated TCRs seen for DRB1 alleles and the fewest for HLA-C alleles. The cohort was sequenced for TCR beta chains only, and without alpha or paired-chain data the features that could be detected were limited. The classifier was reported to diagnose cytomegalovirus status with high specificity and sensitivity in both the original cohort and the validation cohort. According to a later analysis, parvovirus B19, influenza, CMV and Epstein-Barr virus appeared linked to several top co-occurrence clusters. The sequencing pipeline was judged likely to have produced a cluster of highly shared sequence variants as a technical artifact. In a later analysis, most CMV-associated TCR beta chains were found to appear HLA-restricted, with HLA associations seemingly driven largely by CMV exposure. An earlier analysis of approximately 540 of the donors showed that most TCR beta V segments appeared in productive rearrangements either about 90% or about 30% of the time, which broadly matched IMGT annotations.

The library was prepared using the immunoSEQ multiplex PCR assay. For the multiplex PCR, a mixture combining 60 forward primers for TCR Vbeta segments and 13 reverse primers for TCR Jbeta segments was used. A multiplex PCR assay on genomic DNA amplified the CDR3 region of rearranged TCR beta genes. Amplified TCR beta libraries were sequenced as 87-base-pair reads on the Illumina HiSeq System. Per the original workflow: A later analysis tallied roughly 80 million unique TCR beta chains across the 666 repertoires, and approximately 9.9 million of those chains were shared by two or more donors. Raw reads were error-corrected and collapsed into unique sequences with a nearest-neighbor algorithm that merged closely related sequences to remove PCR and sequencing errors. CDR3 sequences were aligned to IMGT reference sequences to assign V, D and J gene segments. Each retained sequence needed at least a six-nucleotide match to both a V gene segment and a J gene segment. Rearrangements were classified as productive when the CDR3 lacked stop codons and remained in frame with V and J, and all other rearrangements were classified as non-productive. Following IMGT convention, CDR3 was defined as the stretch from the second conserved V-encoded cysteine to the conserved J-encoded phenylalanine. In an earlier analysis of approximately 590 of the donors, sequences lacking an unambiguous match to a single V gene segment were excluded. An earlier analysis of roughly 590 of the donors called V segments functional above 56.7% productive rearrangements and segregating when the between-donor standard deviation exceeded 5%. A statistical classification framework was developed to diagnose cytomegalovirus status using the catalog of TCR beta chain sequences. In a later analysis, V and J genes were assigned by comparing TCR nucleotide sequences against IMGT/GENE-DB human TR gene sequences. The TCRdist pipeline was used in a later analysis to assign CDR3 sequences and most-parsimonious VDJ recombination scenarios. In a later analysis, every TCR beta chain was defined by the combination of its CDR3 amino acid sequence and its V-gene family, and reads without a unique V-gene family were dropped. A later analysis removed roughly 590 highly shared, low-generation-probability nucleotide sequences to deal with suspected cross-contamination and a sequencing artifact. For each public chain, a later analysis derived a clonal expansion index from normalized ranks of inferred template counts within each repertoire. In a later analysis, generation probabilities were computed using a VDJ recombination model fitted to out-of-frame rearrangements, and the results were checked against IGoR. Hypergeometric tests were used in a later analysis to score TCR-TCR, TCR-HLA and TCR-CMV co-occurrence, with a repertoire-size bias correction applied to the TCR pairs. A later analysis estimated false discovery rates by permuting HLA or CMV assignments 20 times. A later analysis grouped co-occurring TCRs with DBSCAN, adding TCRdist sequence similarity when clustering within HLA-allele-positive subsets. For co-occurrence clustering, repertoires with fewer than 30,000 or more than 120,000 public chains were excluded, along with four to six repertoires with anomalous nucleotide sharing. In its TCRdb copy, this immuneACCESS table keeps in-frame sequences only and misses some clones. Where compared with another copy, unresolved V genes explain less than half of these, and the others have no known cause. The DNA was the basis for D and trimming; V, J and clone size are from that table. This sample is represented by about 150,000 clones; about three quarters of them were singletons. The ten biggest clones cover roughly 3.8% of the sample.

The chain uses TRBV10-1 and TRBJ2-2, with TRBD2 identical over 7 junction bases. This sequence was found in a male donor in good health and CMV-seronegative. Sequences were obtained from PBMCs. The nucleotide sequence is TGCGCCAGCAGCAGCGGCGGGAGTGACACCGGGGAGCTGTTTTTT. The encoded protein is CASSSGGSDTGELFF.